The T cell receptor (beta chain) under discussion was sequenced for a study of T cells in localized non-small cell lung cancer. Generated by immunoSEQ multiplex PCR, the TCRdb table keeps only in-frame clones and is missing some. This sample has more than 2,500 clones; around 26% occur once, and the top ten carry approximately 7.3%. The table lists this clone with a few counts. The antigen remains unidentified. Study-wide results and caveats: Adjacent uninvolved lung had the highest clonality, suggesting focused antigen responses.

This material consisted of lung tumor tissue, taken before any cancer treatment. The receptor was isolated from a male donor older than 55 with stage II squamous cell lung carcinoma.

The CDR3 DNA reads as TGTGCCAGCAGCCTAGGACAGACTTCAACTAATGAAAAACTGTTTTTT. It codes for CASSLGQTSTNEKLFF. This sequence joins TRBV11-3 and TRBJ1-4, with a weak D call TRBD1 (6 bases). CDR3 size: 16 residues. V lost 5 bases, J lost 0 bases, and 13 bases lay in between. CDR1 and CDR2 from the germline V gene are SGHNT and YENEEA.